The sequence of this T cell receptor (beta chain) was determined in a study of shared clonotypes between healthy human individuals. Only in-frame clones appear in the TCRdb table, and some are missing; sequencing was by immunoSEQ multiplex PCR. This table holds approximately 510,000 clones, 79% found once. Material for sequencing was PBMCs. The source of this sequence is a middle-aged woman in good health. Some clones in this sample may be carry-over from other donors' samples.

The CDR3 is CASSPQGYAYEQYF. CDR3 sequence (DNA): TGTGCCAGCAGTCCCCAAGGCTATGCCTACGAGCAGTACTTC. The V gene is TRBV6-1, the J gene TRBJ2-7; D remains unclear. Between the trimmed V and J ends, which lost 5 bases and 2 bases, there was a span of 13 bases. This CDR3 comprises 14 residues. The germline V gene has CDR1 MNHNS and CDR2 SASEGT.